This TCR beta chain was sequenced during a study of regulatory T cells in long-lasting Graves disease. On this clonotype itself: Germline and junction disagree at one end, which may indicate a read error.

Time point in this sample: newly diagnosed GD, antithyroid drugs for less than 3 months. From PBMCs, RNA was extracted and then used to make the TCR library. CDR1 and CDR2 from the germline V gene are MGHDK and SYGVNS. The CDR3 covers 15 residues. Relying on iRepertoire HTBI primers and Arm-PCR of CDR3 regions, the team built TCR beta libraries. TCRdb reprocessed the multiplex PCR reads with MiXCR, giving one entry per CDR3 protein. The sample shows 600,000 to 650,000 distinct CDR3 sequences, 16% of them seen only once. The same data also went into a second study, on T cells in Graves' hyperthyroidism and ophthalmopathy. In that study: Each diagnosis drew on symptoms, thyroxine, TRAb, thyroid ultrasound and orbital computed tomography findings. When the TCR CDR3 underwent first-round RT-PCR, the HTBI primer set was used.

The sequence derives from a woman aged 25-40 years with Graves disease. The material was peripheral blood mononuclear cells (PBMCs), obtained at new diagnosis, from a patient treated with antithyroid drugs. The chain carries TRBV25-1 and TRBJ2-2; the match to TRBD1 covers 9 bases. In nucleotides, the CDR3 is TGTGCCAGCAGTGGACGGACAGGGGCCACCGGGGGGCTGTTTTTT. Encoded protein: CASSGRTGATGGLFF.